These 14 T cell receptor beta chains originate from one sample sequenced in a study of vaccination and CD4 T cells after COVID-19 (dated by TCRdb to between 2021 and 2022). Their antigens are not known. Preparation of the library involved PCR. The run used an Illumina iSeq 100. TCR sequencing of DNA from cultured CD4+ T cells used the Oncomine TCR Beta short-read assay at the Johns Hopkins FTIC core. TCRdb ran its own pipeline on the public reads, namely fastp trimming at Q25 and MiXCR clone calling, and kept in-frame beta chains. Rows matching on CDR3 protein sequence are summarized as one entry with the most common DNA and genes. The sample table shows tens of thousands of distinct CDR3 sequences, and about 39% are seen once. The ten largest clones capture approximately 12% of the sample. The sample's treatment or condition label, in plain terms: roughly 10-day PBMC culture with coronavirus spike peptide pools or control peptides (ViraFEST assay).

The sample comprised CD4+ T cells from blood, cultured in vitro. The receptors here all came from a human donor who had recovered from COVID-19.

V and J are TRBV20-1 and TRBJ1-5; TRBD1 aligns across 7 bases. The CDR3 loop spans 15 amino acids. Germline CDR1 and CDR2: DFQATT and SNEGSKA (reference sequence). V was pared by 6 bases and J by 1 base, with 9 bases of the junction left unmatched. CDR3 sequence (DNA): TGCAGTGCAAACGACAGGGAGAGAAGCAATCAGCCCCAGCATTTT. Translation: CSANDRERSNQPQHF.

There are a few counts of this clonotype. This chain connects TRBV20-1 to TRBJ1-5, with D possibly matching TRBD1 (6 bases). V was trimmed by 7 bases and J by 5 bases, leaving 15 bases between them. In germline, CDR1 is DFQATT, CDR2 SNEGSKA (reference sequence). CDR3 length: 13 residues. The CDR3 loop reads CSVPDSFDQPQHF. As DNA, the CDR3 is TGCAGTGTTCCGGACAGTTTCGATCAGCCCCAGCATTTT.

The DNA of the CDR3 is TGTGCCACCAGTGATTTTCGGAACACTGAAGCTTTCTTT. Its translation: CATSDFRNTEAFF. The chain is built from TRBV24-1 and TRBJ1-1, with D unclear. CDR1 KGHDR and CDR2 SFDVKD come from the germline V gene. Trimming removed 1 base at V and 1 base at J, with 3 bases between. This CDR3 has 13 residues.

The chain uses TRBV27 and TRBJ2-6; 9 positions match TRBD1. Germline CDR1 and CDR2: MNHEY and SMNVEV (reference sequence). V shed 3 bases and J 0 bases; nucleotides not matched to a gene: 9. The CDR3 has 19 residues. For the CDR3, the DNA is TGTGCCAGCAGTTTGAAACTCGACAGGGGGAGCTCTGGGGCCAACGTCCTGACTTTC. Residues: CASSLKLDRGSSGANVLTF.

This chain links TRBV20-1 with TRBJ2-2; 10 nucleotides agree with TRBD1. This CDR3 has 16 residues. The germline V gene encodes CDR1 DFQATT and CDR2 SNEGSKA (reference sequence). The V segment lost 5 bases and the J segment 5 bases; nucleotides outside the gene matches: 11. CDR3 loop: CSAYDRGPVGTGELFF. The CDR3 DNA reads TGCAGTGCTTACGACAGGGGGCCCGTGGGAACCGGGGAGCTGTTTTTT.

This clonotype was detected a few times. V gene TRBV24-1 combines with J gene TRBJ1-2; D might be TRBD1 (6 bases). Germline V CDR1 and CDR2: KGHDR, SFDVKD. Trimming cost V 5 bases and J 7 bases, with 22 bases left between them. The CDR3 extends over 16 amino acids. The CDR3 nucleotides read TGTGCCACCAGTGGCTCCAGCGGGGCACAGGGCGGTGGCTACACCTTC. Amino acids: CATSGSSGAQGGGYTF.

This clonotype was detected a few times. The CDR3 bases are TGTGCCAGCAGTCCCTTTGGGGCAGGGAGAGCTGAAGCTTTCTTT. It specifies CASSPFGAGRAEAFF. The chain employs TRBV28 and TRBJ1-1; perhaps TRBD1 as D (5 bases). The germline CDR1 and CDR2 sequences are MDHEN and SYDVKM. There are 15 residues in the CDR3. Trimming stripped 5 bases from V and 6 bases from J, with 19 bases between.

The genes are TRBV27 and TRBJ2-7; 7 positions match TRBD2. CDR1 and CDR2 from the germline V gene are MNHEY and SMNVEV (reference sequence). The CDR3 runs 16 residues. The V and J ends lost 5 bases and 0 bases, in that order; junction bases with no gene match: 10. The CDR3 nucleotides are TGTGCCAGCAGTCCTTATCTGCGGGGGTCCTCCTACGAGCAGTACTTC. Encoded protein: CASSPYLRGSSYEQYF.

This chain connects TRBV6-2 or TRBV6-3 to TRBJ2-4; D gene unclear. CDR3 length: 12 residues. Deletions cut 3 bases from V and 9 bases from J, with 9 bases between. Germline CDR1 is MNHEY and CDR2 is SVGEGT. CDR3 loop: CASSYYGPIQYF. The CDR3 region has the DNA TGTGCCAGCAGTTATTACGGCCCCATTCAGTACTTC.

The chain has TRBV19 and TRBJ2-2; no definite D call. In germline, CDR1 is LNHDA, CDR2 SQIVND (reference sequence). The V end was cut by 4 bases, the J end by 6 bases, with 9 bases between. CDR3 length equals 13 residues. Here the CDR3 reads CASSTLHAGELFF. For the CDR3, the DNA is TGTGCCAGTAGTACACTCCACGCCGGGGAGCTGTTTTTT.

The chain has TRBV6-1 and TRBJ1-1; D is uncertain. The CDR3 has 16 amino acids. Trimming stripped 6 bases from V and 0 bases from J, with 17 bases between. Germline values: CDR1 MNHNS, CDR2 SASEGT. CDR3 in DNA: TGTGCCAGCAGCGACGTTTACCGGGGAATGAACACTGAAGCTTTCTTT. This gives the protein CASSDVYRGMNTEAFF.

This chain links TRBV2 with TRBJ2-1; 9 nucleotides align to TRBD1. V dropped 5 bases and J dropped 7; count of bases not matched to a gene: 6. The CDR3 is 14 amino acids. Germline V gene lookup returns CDR1 SNHLY and CDR2 FYNNEI. The chain's CDR3 is CASSPMDRGNEQFF. Written as DNA, the CDR3 is TGTGCCAGCAGTCCGATGGACAGGGGTAATGAGCAGTTCTTC.

The chain is built from TRBV2 and TRBJ1-2, with a weak D call TRBD1 (6 bases). The CDR3 is 17 amino acids. The germline gives CDR1 SNHLY, CDR2 FYNNEI. Between the trimmed V and J ends, which lost 2 bases and 0 bases, there was a span of 16 bases. The CDR3 reads CASSEWGGTLPNYGYTF. The DNA for the CDR3 is TGTGCCAGCAGTGAATGGGGGGGCACGCTCCCTAACTATGGCTACACCTTC.

The chain carries TRBV11-3 and TRBJ2-3; 7 bases align to TRBD2. The CDR3 extends over 16 amino acids. V lost 7 bases, J lost 1 base, and 11 bases stayed unmatched. Germline loops: CDR1 SGHNT, CDR2 YENEEA. CDR3 in amino acids: CASTPSGLAGTDTQYF. For the CDR3, the DNA is TGTGCCAGCACCCCGAGTGGGCTAGCGGGCACAGATACGCAGTATTTT.